This T cell receptor (beta chain) appears in the sequencing data of a study of cytomegalovirus exposure and HLA in healthy donors. With regard to this clone: What it binds is unknown.

Study findings and constraints: Analysis was carried out at a later point, and it linked a missense DCLRE1C variant to TCR beta V- and J-gene trimming. What a later analysis reportedly showed was that an Asian-associated ancestry cluster had fewer N-insertions than the roughly 700-donor mean. Likely technical artifact: a cluster of highly shared sequence variants. HLA-A and HLA-B allele assignments for most subjects were reportedly predicted accurately using TCR beta sequences.

Use of 60 Vbeta and 13 Jbeta primers characterized the PCR. Profiled with immunoSEQ multiplex PCR; TCRdb holds only in-frame clones, not every one. The data contain 150,000 to 200,000 clones, 75% to 80% of them singletons. The CDR3 spans 11 residues. Germline V gives CDR1 SGHVS, CDR2 FQNEAQ. With 5 bases removed from V and 7 bases from J, the gap between germline ends came to 7 bases. This clonotype was obtained from a woman between 50 and 59 years old in good health and CMV-seropositive. Sequences were obtained from PBMCs. This chain joins TRBV7-8 and TRBJ2-3; D remains unclear. The CDR3, as DNA: TGTGCCAGCAGCCAGTCAAATACGCAGTATTTT. Its protein product is CASSQSNTQYF.